These 23 T cell receptor beta chains originate from one sample sequenced in a study of blood T cells in healthy people across ages. The authors ran a second PCR of roughly 6 to 12 cycles using a sample-barcoded 5' primer and a J-beta primer mix. TCRdb independently ran MiXCR on the 5' RACE reads; one entry per CDR3 protein. The table includes over 1,500,000 distinct CDR3 sequences, 35% to 50% detected once. Sequencing was done on a sample of blood. The receptors here all came from a human donor in good health.

This clonotype showed up just a few times. The V gene is TRBV27, the J gene TRBJ1-2, with 8 positions matching TRBD1. CDR3 length equals 16 residues. Germline trimming cut 5 bases from V and 5 bases from J; bases unmatched to any gene: 13. Germline V gives CDR1 MNHEY, CDR2 SMNVEV (reference sequence). In DNA, the CDR3 is TGTGCCAGCAGTCGAACTCACCTAAGGACAGGGTATGGCTACACCTTC. Protein sequence: CASSRTHLRTGYGYTF.

In its sample, this clonotype was seen a few times. The CDR3 is CASSEYFGGGEQYF. As DNA, the CDR3 is TGTGCCAGCAGTGAATATTTTGGGGGCGGCGAGCAGTACTTC. The rearrangement links TRBV25-1 to TRBJ2-7, with D perhaps TRBD1 (6 bases). Germline CDR1 MGHDK, CDR2 SYGVNS. Trimming pared 0 bases from V and 6 bases from J, leaving 12 bases between. There are 14 residues in the CDR3.

CDR3 in amino acids: CASSLTSGGGQYF. The CDR3 bases are TGTGCCAGCAGCTTAACAAGCGGGGGAGGGCAGTACTTC. This chain joins TRBV7-8 and TRBJ2-5, with 8 bases identical to TRBD2. The CDR3 contains 13 residues. Germline loops: CDR1 SGHVS, CDR2 FQNEAQ. Trimming at V came to 2 bases and at J to 11 bases, leaving 7 bases not matched to a gene.

This clonotype was seen a few times. The chain combines TRBV11-2 with TRBJ2-7; the D gene is possibly TRBD2 (5 bases). Trimming cost V 5 bases and J 0 bases, with 14 bases left between them. Germline CDR1 reads SGHAT; CDR2 reads FQNNGV. The CDR3 is made up of 15 amino acids. In DNA form, the CDR3 reads TGTGCCAGCAGCCTCATGACGGGAAACTCCTACGAGCAGTACTTC. Its translation: CASSLMTGNSYEQYF.

This clonotype was seen a few times. This rearrangement joins TRBV6-2 or TRBV6-3 to TRBJ1-2; TRBD1 is a possible D gene (6 bases). V was trimmed by 0 bases and J by 4 bases, leaving 18 bases between them. Looked up from germline, CDR1 is MNHEY and CDR2 is SVGEGT. The CDR3 spans 17 residues. In DNA, the CDR3 is TGTGCCAGCAGTTACTCGAAACAGGGAGAGAGGCGCTATGGCTACACCTTC. It specifies CASSYSKQGERRYGYTF.

This clonotype has only a few counts. The V call is TRBV12-3 or TRBV12-4, the J call TRBJ2-1; TRBD2 aligns across 9 bases. V shed 6 bases and J 9 bases; nucleotides not matched to a gene: 9. There are 14 residues in the CDR3. The CDR3: CASSNLAGRGEQFF. In DNA form, the CDR3 reads TGTGCCAGCAGCAACCTAGCGGGGAGGGGTGAGCAGTTCTTC.

This clonotype was observed once. The J gene is TRBJ2-7, the V gene TRBV6-2 or TRBV6-3; TRBD2 might be the D (5 bases). This CDR3 has 11 amino acids. The V end lost 6 bases, the J end lost 6 bases, and 9 bases lay between the germline ends. Germline assignment: CDR1 MNHEY and CDR2 SVGEGT. CDR3 in amino acids: CASSPGIEQYF. Here the CDR3 DNA reads TGTGCCAGCAGCCCGGGGATCGAGCAGTACTTC.

This clonotype was seen a few times. The V call is TRBV6-5, the J call TRBJ1-1, with D maybe TRBD1 (5 bases). CDR1 MNHEY and CDR2 SVGAGI come from the germline V gene. CDR3 length: 15 amino acids. V was cut by 4 bases and J by 1 base, with 13 bases left in between. CDR3 sequence reads: CASSLEPGQNTEAFF. CDR3 sequence (DNA): TGTGCCAGCAGTTTAGAACCCGGACAGAACACTGAAGCTTTCTTT.

This clonotype occurred a few times. The V call is TRBV15, the J call TRBJ2-1, with D possibly matching TRBD2 (6 bases). The CDR3 has 15 amino acids. The germline CDR1 and CDR2 sequences are LNHNV and YYDKDF (reference sequence). With 0 bases removed from V and 8 bases from J, the gap between germline ends came to 14 bases. In DNA, the CDR3 is TGTGCCACCAGCAGAGATCCGGCCGGGGAGGATGAGCAGTTCTTC. It translates to CATSRDPAGEDEQFF.

Remarks on this clonotype: Relative to the germline gene, one junction end is altered; a read error may explain this. The chain couples TRBV11-2 to TRBJ1-1, with 7 bases aligning to TRBD1. Germline loops: CDR1 SGHAT, CDR2 FQNNGV. This CDR3 contains 16 residues. The CDR3 nucleotides read TGTGTCAGCAGCTTAGGAATAAACAGGGGGAACACTGAAGCTTTCTTT. Protein sequence: CVSSLGINRGNTEAFF.

This clonotype was observed a few times. The rearrangement joins TRBV7-3 to TRBJ2-1; no definite D call. This CDR3 has 13 amino acids. Trimming pared 1 base from V and 5 bases from J, leaving 6 bases between. The germline gives CDR1 SGHTA, CDR2 FQGTGA. As DNA, the CDR3 is TGTGCCAGCAGCTTAATTCTCGACAATGAGCAGTTCTTC. Translating gives CASSLILDNEQFF.

This sequence joins TRBV7-3 and TRBJ2-4; 12 bases map to TRBD2. TRBJ2-5 explains the end of the DNA better; the J call may be wrong. The CDR3 has 17 residues. Germline lookup yields CDR1 SGHTA and CDR2 FQGTGA. CDR3 residues: CASSLLRTSGGKKTQYF. The CDR3, as DNA: TGTGCCAGCAGCTTACTCCGAACTAGCGGGGGGAAGAAGACCCAGTACTTC.

The chain couples TRBV27 to TRBJ1-4; 7 nucleotides match TRBD1. This CDR3 region has 14 residues. V lost 4 bases and J lost 8; bases outside the gene matches: 7. The germline gives CDR1 MNHEY, CDR2 SMNVEV (reference sequence). The CDR3 loop reads CASSSRQGNEKLFF. For the CDR3, the DNA is TGTGCCAGCAGTTCTCGACAGGGAAACGAAAAACTGTTTTTT.

The CDR3 coding sequence is TGTGCCAGCAGCTCGGGACAACTGATGAACACTGAAGCTTTCTTT. It is translated as CASSSGQLMNTEAFF. The V and J genes are TRBV11-1 and TRBJ1-1, with a weak D call TRBD1 (6 bases). Germline V lookup: CDR1 SGHAT, CDR2 FQDESV (reference sequence). Trimming pared 4 bases from V and 0 bases from J, leaving 12 bases between. The CDR3 is made up of 15 amino acids.

This clonotype was seen a few times. The CDR3 loop is CASSFDREGGYTF. The CDR3 nucleotides are TGTGCCAGCAGCTTCGACAGGGAGGGTGGCTACACCTTC. The chain uses TRBV7-9 and TRBJ1-2; TRBD1 agrees at 7 bases. Germline CDR1 is SEHNR and CDR2 is FQNEAQ (reference sequence). CDR3 length equals 13 residues. Trimming cost V 3 bases and J 7 bases; bases outside gene matches: 5.

The sample holds a few counts of this clonotype. This chain joins TRBV20-1 and TRBJ2-7, with 7 bases aligning to TRBD2. The J call may not be correct, given that the DNA end is closer to TRBJ2-5. This CDR3 comprises 15 residues. The germline V gene encodes CDR1 DFQATT and CDR2 SNEGSKA (reference sequence). The CDR3 DNA reads TGCAGTGCTAGAGATTCTACGGGGGGTTGGGAGACCCAGTACTTC. Protein product: CSARDSTGGWETQYF.

The rearrangement uses TRBV20-1 and TRBJ2-6, with D possibly called TRBD1 or TRBD2 (7 bases each). With 0 bases removed from V and 4 bases from J, the gap between germline ends came to 19 bases. The CDR3 is 18 residues long. Germline V gene lookup returns CDR1 DFQATT and CDR2 SNEGSKA (reference sequence). CDR3 loop: CSARDSTGREWGANVLTF. DNA for the CDR3: TGCAGTGCTAGAGATTCGACAGGGCGGGAGTGGGGGGCCAACGTCCTGACTTTC.

Many counts were recorded for this clonotype. The rearrangement links TRBV12-3 or TRBV12-4 to TRBJ2-6; no clear D. The V end was cut by 6 bases, the J end by 2 bases, with 5 bases between. This CDR3 is built from 13 residues. The CDR3 spells CASSLPGANVLTF. The CDR3, as DNA: TGTGCCAGCAGCCTTCCTGGGGCCAACGTCCTGACTTTC.

The rearrangement joins TRBV24-1 to TRBJ1-6, with a weak D call TRBD1 (6 bases). Looked up from germline, CDR1 is KGHDR and CDR2 is SFDVKD. The ends were cut back, 3 bases at V and 7 bases at J, with 15 bases in the middle. CDR3 length: 16 amino acids. The CDR3 is CATSDPRQGTNSPLHF. The CDR3 DNA reads TGTGCCACCAGTGATCCCCGGCAGGGGACGAATTCACCCCTCCACTTT.

This rearrangement joins TRBV10-3 to TRBJ2-7; 15 nucleotides line up with TRBD2. The ends lost 11 bases at V and 2 bases at J; junction bases unmatched: 4. The CDR3 is 14 amino acids. Germline lookup yields CDR1 ENHRY and CDR2 SYGVKD. CDR3 coding DNA: TGTGCCGTCGGACTAGCGGGGGGGCCCTACGAGCAGTACTTC. It yields the protein CAVGLAGGPYEQYF.

This clonotype turned up a few times. This chain connects TRBV28 to TRBJ2-6, with unresolved D. Germline V lookup: CDR1 MDHEN, CDR2 SYDVKM. The CDR3 runs 16 residues. V lost 4 bases to trimming and J lost 5 bases, with 15 bases between them. CDR3: CASSSDLSSWANVLTF. In DNA form, the CDR3 reads TGTGCCAGCAGTTCGGACCTATCTTCTTGGGCCAACGTCCTGACTTTC.

This clonotype has a handful of counts. The J gene is TRBJ1-1, the V gene TRBV29-1; possibly TRBD1 for D (5 bases). Germline CDR1 is SQVTM and CDR2 is ANQGSEA. The germline V and J ends were trimmed by 0 bases and 10 bases, with 12 bases remaining between them. The CDR3 runs 12 residues. The CDR3 loop is CSVEESGLRAFF. In nucleotides, the CDR3 is TGCAGCGTTGAAGAGTCAGGGCTACGAGCTTTCTTT.

The chain employs TRBV9 and TRBJ2-3, with D possibly being TRBD1 (5 bases). Trimming took 4 bases from V and 4 from J, leaving 13 bases between them. This CDR3 spans 14 amino acids. Germline V CDR1 and CDR2: SGDLS, YYNGEE. The CDR3 DNA sequence: TGTGCCAGCAGCCCCATGGGGCCAGCAGATACGCAGTATTTT. This codes for CASSPMGPADTQYF. The full variable domain, completed using reference TRBV9 and TRBJ2-3, is DSGVTQTPKHLITATGQRVTLRCSPRSGDLSVYWYQQSLDQGLQFLIQYYNGEERAKGNILERFSAQQFPDLHSELNLSSLELGDSALYFCASSPMGPADTQYFGPGTRLTVL.